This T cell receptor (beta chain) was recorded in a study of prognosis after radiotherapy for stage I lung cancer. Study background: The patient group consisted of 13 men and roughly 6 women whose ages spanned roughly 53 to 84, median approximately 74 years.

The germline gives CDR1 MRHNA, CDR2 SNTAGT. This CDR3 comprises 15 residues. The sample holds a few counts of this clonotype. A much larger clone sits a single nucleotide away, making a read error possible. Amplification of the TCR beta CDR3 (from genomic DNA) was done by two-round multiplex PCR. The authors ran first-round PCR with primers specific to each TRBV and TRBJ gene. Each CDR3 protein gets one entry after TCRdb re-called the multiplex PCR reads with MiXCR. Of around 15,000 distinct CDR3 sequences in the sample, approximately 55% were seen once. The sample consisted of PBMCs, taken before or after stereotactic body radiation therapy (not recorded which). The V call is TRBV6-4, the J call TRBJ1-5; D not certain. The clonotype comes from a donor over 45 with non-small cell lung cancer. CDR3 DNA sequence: TGTGCCAGCGGTGAGTCAGGATATAGCAATCAGCCCCAGCATTTT. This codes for CASGESGYSNQPQHF.